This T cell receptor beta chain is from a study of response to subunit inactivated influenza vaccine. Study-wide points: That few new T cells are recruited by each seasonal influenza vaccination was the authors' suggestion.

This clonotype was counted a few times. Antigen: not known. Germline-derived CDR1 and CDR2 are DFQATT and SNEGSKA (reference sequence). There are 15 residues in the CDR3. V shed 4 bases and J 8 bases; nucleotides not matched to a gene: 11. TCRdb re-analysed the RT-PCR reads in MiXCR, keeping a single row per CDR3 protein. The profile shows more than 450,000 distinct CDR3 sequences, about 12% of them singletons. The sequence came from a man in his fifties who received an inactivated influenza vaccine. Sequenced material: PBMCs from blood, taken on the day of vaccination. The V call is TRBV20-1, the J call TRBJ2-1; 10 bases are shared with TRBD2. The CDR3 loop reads CSAKRPLAGVYEQFF. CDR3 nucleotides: TGCAGTGCTAAACGACCGCTAGCGGGAGTCTATGAGCAGTTCTTC.